Listed below are T cell receptor beta chains from one sample, sequenced in a study of PD-1 blockade in classical Hodgkin lymphoma. The assay was immunoSEQ multiplex PCR, and TCRdb's table has in-frame clones only and misses some. The sample lists more than 85,000 clones; approximately 89% were seen once. Here the sequenced sample was peripheral blood mononuclear cells (PBMCs), taken before the fourth cycle of nivolumab. The receptors stem from a human donor with classical Hodgkin lymphoma. CDR3s include the opening cysteine and the closing phenylalanine or tryptophan. A D gene is named only where the DNA matches it firmly. Some rows have no size entry. The others give once, few or many, or a class for an expanded clone.

size	D	V	J	DNA	CDR3
.	TRBD2	TRBV28	TRBJ2-7	TGTGCCAGCAGTTTGACTAGCGGGATTAGCGAGCAGTACTTC	CASSLTSGISEQYF
.	.	TRBV25-1	TRBJ1-5	TGTGCCAGTCAACGAGGGCTTCAGCCCCAGCATTTT	CASQRGLQPQHF
.	.	TRBV11-3	TRBJ2-3	TGTGCCAGCAGCTTAGGGGCGGCTAGGACAGATACGCAGTATTTT	CASSLGAARTDTQYF
.	.	TRBV5-5	TRBJ2-7	TGTGCCAGCAGCTTGCTGGGCGCGGGATACGAGCAGTACTTC	CASSLLGAGYEQYF
.	TRBD1	TRBV7-2	TRBJ2-2	TGTGCCAGCACCCCGACAGGGGGGGCAGGGGAGCTGTTTTTT	CASTPTGGAGELFF
.	TRBD2	TRBV19	TRBJ2-5	TGTGCCAGTAGTATGGGGCCTAGCGGGAGGGCCGGGGTAGAGACCCAGTACTTC	CASSMGPSGRAGVETQYF
.	TRBD1	TRBV2	TRBJ1-5	TGTGCCAGCAGCTACTCAGGGGGTAGCAATCAGCCCCAGCATTTT	CASSYSGGSNQPQHF
.	.	TRBV15	TRBJ1-6	TGTGCCACCAGCAGAGAAGGGGAGGTTCTTAATTCACCCCTCCACTTT	CATSREGEVLNSPLHF
.	TRBD2	TRBV6-5	TRBJ2-3	TGTGCCAGCAGGATAGCGGGAGGGACAGATACGCAGTATTTT	CASRIAGGTDTQYF
.	.	TRBV15	TRBJ2-2	TGTGCCACCAGCAGCTCAATAGCCGGGGAGCTGTTTTTT	CATSSSIAGELFF
.	TRBD2	TRBV27	TRBJ2-7	TGTGCCAGCAGTCCGGCGGGGGGTAGCGGGCCCTACGAGCAGTACTTC	CASSPAGGSGPYEQYF
.	TRBD1	TRBV4-1	TRBJ2-5	TGCGCCAGCAGCCAAGCTAAACCCGGGACAGGGGGGTTAGAGACCCAGTACTTC	CASSQAKPGTGGLETQYF
once	.	TRBV6-1	TRBJ1-1	TGTGCCAGCAGTGGGAGGCGGGGGGTCACTGAAGCTTTCTTT	CASSGRRGVTEAFF
.	.	TRBV5-6	TRBJ1-4	TGTGCCAGCAGCTTGACAGGGCCTGGGGCAAATGAAAAACTGTTTTTT	CASSLTGPGANEKLFF
.	.	TRBV4-3	TRBJ2-7	TGCGCCAGCAGCCAAGACAGGGCCAGCTCCTACGAGCAGTACTTC	CASSQDRASSYEQYF
.	.	TRBV5-4	TRBJ2-7	TGTGCCAGCAGCTTGGAAGGTGCCCTTTTGAACGAGCAGTACTTC	CASSLEGALLNEQYF
.	.	TRBV28	TRBJ2-1	TGTGCCAGCAGGTTTTTGTCCGGGAATGAGCAGTTCTTC	CASRFLSGNEQFF
.	.	TRBV6-5	TRBJ2-7	TGTGCCAGCAGTTACTCTCAGGGGGGAAGCTACGAGCAGTACTTC	CASSYSQGGSYEQYF
.	.	TRBV11-2	TRBJ2-2	TGTGCCAGCAGCGACCGGGCCCGTGACGGGGAGCTGTTTTTT	CASSDRARDGELFF
.	.	TRBV28	TRBJ2-7	TGTGCCAGCACCAGGTGGGGTGGGAGCTCCTACGAGCAGTACTTC	CASTRWGGSSYEQYF
.	.	TRBV7-9	TRBJ1-3	TGTGCCAGCAGCTTGGAGCTGGGGATAATCTCTGGAAACACCATATATTTT	CASSLELGIISGNTIYF
.	TRBD1	TRBV9	TRBJ2-4	TGTGCCAGCAGCGCCCGACAGGGGGACATTCAGTACTTC	CASSARQGDIQYF
once	TRBD2	TRBV7-2	TRBJ2-7	TGTGCCAGCAAGACGGGACTAGCGGGACCCTACGAGCAGTACTTC	CASKTGLAGPYEQYF
once	TRBD2	TRBV5-4	TRBJ2-1	TGTGCCAGCAGCTTGGGGGGTAGCGGGAGTTTGGAGCAGTTCTTC	CASSLGGSGSLEQFF
.	.	TRBV28	TRBJ1-1	TGTGCCAGCATTGTCGGCTTGAACACTGAAGCTTTCTTT	CASIVGLNTEAFF
once	.	TRBV19	TRBJ2-7	TGTGCCAGTAGTATTTATTTTGACAGATCCTACGAGCAGTACTTC	CASSIYFDRSYEQYF
.	.	TRBV6-5	TRBJ2-5	TGTGCCAGCAGTTTAGAAGGACAGCCCAAGACCCAGTACTTC	CASSLEGQPKTQYF
.	.	TRBV11-3	TRBJ2-3	TGTGCCAGCAGCTTAGGGATGGGGGGAAGTACAGATACGCAGTATTTT	CASSLGMGGSTDTQYF